The next 11 T cell receptor beta chains were all read from a single sample in a study of tumor-infiltrating lymphocytes in oesophageal squamous cell carcinoma (TCRdb year 2016). The method was PCR. Sequencing instrument: Illumina HiSeq 2000. Through fastp at Q25 and MiXCR, TCRdb rebuilt clones from the public reads, retaining in-frame beta chains. Every distinct CDR3 protein forms one entry, paired with its most common genes and DNA. This sample holds about 10,000 distinct CDR3 sequences; about 60% were observed only once. More than 20% of the sample is in the top ten clones. Sequences were obtained from esophageal tumor tissue. These receptors were taken from a female donor with esophageal squamous cell carcinoma.

This clonotype was picked up one time. One end of the junction fails to match germline, which may point to a read error. The chain joins TRBV6-2 or TRBV6-3 to TRBJ1-2; D is unresolved. The CDR3 covers 14 residues. The germline V gene encodes CDR1 MNHEY and CDR2 SVGEGT. The CDR3 DNA reads as TGTGCCAGCAGTTACGGAGGGAGTAATTCACCCCTCCACTTC. It is translated as CASSYGGSNSPLHF.

The chain has TRBV7-3 and TRBJ2-7, with TRBD2 matching over 8 bases. The DNA matches TRBJ2-1 better at its end, which makes the J call doubtful. Germline assignment: CDR1 SGHTA and CDR2 FQGTGA. There are 15 residues in the CDR3. The CDR3 coding sequence is TGTGCCAGCAGTATGGGCGGGGGGAGGTGGGATGAGCAGTTCTTC. Its protein product is CASSMGGGRWDEQFF.

In this sample, this clonotype turned up a few times. This chain uses TRBV7-3 with TRBJ2-1; D may be TRBD2 (5 bases). The germline CDR1 and CDR2 sequences are SGHTA and FQGTGA. This CDR3 contains 16 residues. Trimming removed 1 base at V and 8 bases at J, with 18 bases between. The CDR3 here is CASSLRASKGWDEQFF. DNA of the CDR3: TGTGCCAGCAGCTTAAGAGCTAGCAAGGGTTGGGATGAGCAGTTCTTC. Filled out from reference TRBV7-3 and TRBJ2-1, the complete variable domain reads GAGVSQTPSNKVTEKGKYVELRCDPISGHTALYWYRQSLGQGPEFLIYFQGTGAADDSGLPNDRFFAVRPEGSVSTLKIQRTERGDSAVYLCASSLRASKGWDEQFFGPGTRLTVL.

The chain carries TRBV12-3 or TRBV12-4 and TRBJ2-3; 12 nucleotides match TRBD2. V gave up 5 bases and J gave up 3 bases; unmatched junction bases: 6. The CDR3 has 16 residues. This CDR3 is CASSRLAGAVTDTQYF. The CDR3 coding sequence is TGTGCCAGCAGTCGACTAGCGGGGGCAGTGACAGATACGCAGTATTTT.

This clonotype was observed a handful of times. This chain links TRBV7-2 with TRBJ2-3; no clear D. The CDR3 consists of 15 residues. Germline loops: CDR1 SGHTA, CDR2 FQGNSA. Trimming stripped 5 bases from V and 3 bases from J, with 15 bases between. The CDR3 region is CASSARPLRTDTQYF. For the CDR3, the DNA is TGTGCCAGCAGCGCAAGGCCCTTAAGGACAGATACGCAGTATTTT.

The chain employs TRBV7-6 and TRBJ2-1; 8 bases are shared with TRBD1. The end of the DNA fits TRBJ2-7 better, so the J call may be wrong. CDR1 and CDR2 from the germline V gene are SGHVS and FNYEAQ. The CDR3 covers 13 residues. Here the CDR3 DNA reads TGTGCCAGCAGCTATGGACAGGGCGGCGAGCAGTACTTC. It codes for CASSYGQGGEQYF.

This clonotype was counted many times. The chain is built from TRBV2 and TRBJ2-3; D is ambiguous. Trimming shortened V by 6 bases and J by 10 bases, and 20 bases separated the two germline ends. Germline V gene data show CDR1 as SNHLY and CDR2 as FYNNEI. This CDR3 is 14 amino acids long. The CDR3 coding sequence is TGTGCCAGCAGCCCCTACCTTTTCGAAGTCGCGCAGTATTTT. Protein: CASSPYLFEVAQYF. The full variable domain, completed using reference TRBV2 and TRBJ2-3, is EPEVTQTPSHQVTQMGQEVILRCVPISNHLYFYWYRQILGQKVEFLVSFYNNEISEKSEIFDDQFSVERPDGSNFTLKIRSTKLEDSAMYFCASSPYLFEVAQYFGPGTRLTVL.

The chain is built from TRBV7-2 and TRBJ1-2; 7 bases are a match to TRBD1. Trimming cost V 3 bases and J 1 base; bases outside gene matches: 5. CDR3 size: 15 residues. Germline loops: CDR1 SGHTA, CDR2 FQGNSA. CDR3 coding DNA: TGTGCCAGCAGCTTCAACAGGGGAAATAACTATGGCTACACCTTC. This gives the protein CASSFNRGNNYGYTF.

This clonotype was found many times. The chain combines TRBV6-5 with TRBJ2-4; D assignment may be TRBD1 or TRBD2 (5 bases each). Per germline, CDR1 MNHEY and CDR2 SVGAGI. Trimming pared 2 bases from V and 0 bases from J, leaving 5 bases between. The CDR3 spans 14 residues. CDR3: CASSYGGAKNIQYF. In DNA form, the CDR3 reads TGTGCCAGCAGTTACGGGGGAGCCAAAAACATTCAGTACTTC.

This clonotype was seen many times. DNA for the CDR3: TGTGCCAGCAGTTCAACAGATACGCAGTATTTT. It codes for CASSSTDTQYF. The chain uses TRBV6-1 and TRBJ2-3; D remains ambiguous. Germline-derived CDR1 and CDR2 are MNHNS and SASEGT. The V end was cut by 5 bases, the J end by 3 bases, with 3 bases between. This CDR3 is built from 11 residues.

A note on this clonotype: One end of the junction fails to match germline, which may point to a read error. This chain's CDR3 is CASSWASGGLNTQYF. CDR3 bases: TGTGCCAGCAGCTGGGCTAGCGGGGGCCTTAATACGCAGTATTTT. J is TRBJ2-3 and V is TRBV5-3, with 10 bases lining up with TRBD2. TRBV5-3 falls under the ORF class, with uncertain function. CDR3 length: 15 residues.